The next 9 T cell receptor beta chains were all read from a single sample in a study of blood T cell repertoires in COVID-19. Assay used: immunoSEQ multiplex PCR; TCRdb lists only in-frame clones, some missing. The sample shows roughly 180,000 clones, less than 90% of them seen only once. The sequenced material came from peripheral blood. The receptors were sampled from a man in his 70s with active or convalescent COVID-19.

The chain links TRBV5-1 to TRBJ2-7, with D tentatively TRBD2 (6 bases). Looked up from germline, CDR1 is SGHRS and CDR2 is YFSETQ. Trimming shortened V by 0 bases and J by 2 bases, and 9 bases separated the two germline ends. CDR3 size: 14 residues. The CDR3 spells CASSLEGLAYEQYF. CDR3 sequence (DNA): TGCGCCAGCAGCTTGGAGGGACTCGCCTACGAGCAGTACTTC.

A single count supports this clone. The chain joins TRBV28 to TRBJ2-7; TRBD1 might be the D (5 bases). The CDR3 contains 15 residues. The V end was cut by 3 bases, the J end by 2 bases, with 14 bases between. Germline assignment: CDR1 MDHEN and CDR2 SYDVKM. CDR3 in amino acids: CASSLLGQAAYEQYF. For the CDR3, the DNA is TGTGCCAGCAGTTTGTTGGGGCAGGCTGCCTACGAGCAGTACTTC.

The chain joins TRBV5-5 to TRBJ2-1; possibly TRBD2 for D (5 bases). Trimming took 4 bases from V and 8 from J, leaving 22 bases between them. The germline gives CDR1 SGHKS, CDR2 YYEKEE (reference sequence). The CDR3 totals 16 residues. The CDR3 DNA is TGTGCCAGCAGCGATTCGCGGGCTAGAGGGTATGATGAGCAGTTCTTC. It translates to CASSDSRARGYDEQFF.

J is TRBJ1-1 and V is TRBV5-1, with 7 bases identical to TRBD1. Germline V gene sequence: CDR1 SGHRS, CDR2 YFSETQ. The CDR3 length is 15 residues. The ends lost 1 base at V and 3 bases at J; junction bases unmatched: 6. CDR3 in DNA: TGCGCCAGCAGCTTGATGGCAGGGGGGTACACTGAAGCTTTCTTT. It codes for CASSLMAGGYTEAFF. Complete variable domain (other parts from reference TRBV5-1 and TRBJ1-1): KAGVTQTPRYLIKTRGQQVTLSCSPISGHRSVSWYQQTPGQGLQFLFEYFSETQRNKGNFPGRFSGRQFSNSRSEMNVSTLELGDSALYLCASSLMAGGYTEAFFGQGTRLTVV.

The chain has TRBV3-1 (or the pseudogene TRBV3-2) and TRBJ2-4; TRBD1 matches at 7 bases. The V and J ends lost 6 bases and 1 base, in that order; junction bases with no gene match: 9. This CDR3 comprises 16 residues. Germline values: CDR1 LGHDT, CDR2 YNNKEL (reference sequence). The CDR3 nucleotides read TGTGCCAGCAGTCGACTTACAGGGGCGGCCAAAAACATTCAGTACTTC. It codes for CASSRLTGAAKNIQYF.

This chain joins TRBV6-6 and TRBJ1-6, with 8 bases lining up with TRBD1. The CDR3 is made up of 12 amino acids. V was pared by 7 bases and J by 10 bases, with 3 bases of the junction left unmatched. Germline-derived CDR1 and CDR2 are MNHNY and SVGAGI (reference sequence). CDR3 sequence (DNA): TGTGCCAGCATTACAGGGGGATCACCCCTCCACTTT. Translating it yields CASITGGSPLHF.

As regards this clone: The same CDR3 can be traced to other DNA sequences in this sample. The chain has TRBV18 and TRBJ1-4; 7 bases are shared with TRBD1. The CDR3 covers 14 residues. Germline values: CDR1 KGHSH, CDR2 LQKENI. Germline trimming cut 2 bases from V and 6 bases from J; bases unmatched to any gene: 3. For the CDR3, the DNA is TGTGCCAGCTCACCAAGACAGGGTGATGAAAAACTGTTTTTT. Its protein product is CASSPRQGDEKLFF.

The table lists this clone with a few counts. The chain employs TRBV3-1 (or the pseudogene TRBV3-2) and TRBJ1-1; TRBD1 matches 8 bases. V lost 3 bases and J lost 7; bases outside the gene matches: 10. The CDR3 sequence is 15 residues long. Germline loops: CDR1 LGHDT, CDR2 YNNKEL (reference sequence). CDR3 sequence: CASSQERQGLGEAFF. The CDR3 DNA reads as TGTGCCAGCAGCCAGGAGAGACAGGGGCTAGGTGAAGCTTTCTTT.

The V gene is TRBV5-1, the J gene TRBJ2-5, with D possibly matching TRBD2 (5 bases). The CDR3 extends over 15 amino acids. Trimming took 0 bases from V and 2 from J, leaving 11 bases between them. CDR1 and CDR2 (germline): SGHRS, YFSETQ. The CDR3 bases are TGCGCCAGCAGCTTGGTACCCGGGGTGCAAGAGACCCAGTACTTC. It translates to CASSLVPGVQETQYF.